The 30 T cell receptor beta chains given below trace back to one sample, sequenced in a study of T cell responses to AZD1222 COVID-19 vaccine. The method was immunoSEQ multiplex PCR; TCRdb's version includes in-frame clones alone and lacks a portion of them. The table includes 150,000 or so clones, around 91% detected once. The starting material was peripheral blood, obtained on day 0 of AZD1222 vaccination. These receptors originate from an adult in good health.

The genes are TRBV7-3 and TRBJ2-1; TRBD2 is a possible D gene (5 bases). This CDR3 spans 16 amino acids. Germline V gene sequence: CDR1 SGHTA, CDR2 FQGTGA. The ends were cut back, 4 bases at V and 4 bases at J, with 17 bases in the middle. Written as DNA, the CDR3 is TGTGCCAGCAGCTCCACGCACGTTAGCGAGTACAATGAGCAGTTCTTC. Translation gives CASSSTHVSEYNEQFF.

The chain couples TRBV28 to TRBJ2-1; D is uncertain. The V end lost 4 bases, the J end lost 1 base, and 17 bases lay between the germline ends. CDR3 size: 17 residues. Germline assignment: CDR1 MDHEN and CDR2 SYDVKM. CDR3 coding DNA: TGTGCCAGCAGTTCGCCGGACCCACCTATATCCTACAATGAGCAGTTCTTC. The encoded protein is CASSSPDPPISYNEQFF.

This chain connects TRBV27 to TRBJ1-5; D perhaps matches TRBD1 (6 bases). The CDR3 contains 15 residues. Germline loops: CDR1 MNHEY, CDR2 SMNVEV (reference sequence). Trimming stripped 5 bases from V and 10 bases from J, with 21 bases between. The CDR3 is CASSPRGGGIHPQHF. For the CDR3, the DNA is TGTGCCAGCAGTCCCCGAGGGGGGGGCATTCATCCCCAGCATTTT.

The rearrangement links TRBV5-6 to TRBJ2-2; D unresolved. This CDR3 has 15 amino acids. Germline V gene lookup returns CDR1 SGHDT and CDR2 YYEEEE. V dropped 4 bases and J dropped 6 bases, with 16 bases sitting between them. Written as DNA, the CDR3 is TGTGCCAGCAGCCGCCTCGGTTTTGGTCCCGGGGAGCTGTTTTTT. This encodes CASSRLGFGPGELFF.

The CDR3 loop reads CASSMQSVNTEAFF. The CDR3 DNA reads TGTGCCAGTAGTATGCAATCAGTGAACACTGAAGCTTTCTTT. The J gene is TRBJ1-1, the V gene TRBV19; no firm D call. The CDR3 has 14 residues. V gave up 3 bases and J gave up 0 bases, with 8 bases separating them. CDR1 and CDR2 (germline): LNHDA, SQIVND (reference sequence).

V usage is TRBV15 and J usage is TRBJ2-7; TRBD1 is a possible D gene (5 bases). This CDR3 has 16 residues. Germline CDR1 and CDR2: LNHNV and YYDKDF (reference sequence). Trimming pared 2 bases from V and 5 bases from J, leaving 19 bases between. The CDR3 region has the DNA TGTGCCACCAGCAGATTCGCTGGCAGGGATCTTGACGAGCAGTACTTC. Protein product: CATSRFAGRDLDEQYF.

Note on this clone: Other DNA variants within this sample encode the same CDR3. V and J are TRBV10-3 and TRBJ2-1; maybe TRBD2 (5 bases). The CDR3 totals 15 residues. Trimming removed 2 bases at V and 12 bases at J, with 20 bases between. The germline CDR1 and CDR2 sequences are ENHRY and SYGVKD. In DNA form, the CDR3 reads TGTGCCATCAGTGAGACGATTAACAGCGCCGGAGGGCAGTTCTTC. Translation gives CAISETINSAGGQFF.

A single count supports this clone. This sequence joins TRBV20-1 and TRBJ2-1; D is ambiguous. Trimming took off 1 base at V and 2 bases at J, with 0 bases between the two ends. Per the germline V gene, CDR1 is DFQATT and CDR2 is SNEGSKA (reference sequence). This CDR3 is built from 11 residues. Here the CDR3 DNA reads TGCAGTGCTAGAGCCTACAATGAGCAGTTCTTC. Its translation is CSARAYNEQFF.

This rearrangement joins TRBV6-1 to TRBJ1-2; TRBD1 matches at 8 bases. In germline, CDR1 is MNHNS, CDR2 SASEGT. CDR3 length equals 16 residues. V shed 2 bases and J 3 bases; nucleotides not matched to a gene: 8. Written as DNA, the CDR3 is TGTGCCAGCAGTGAATATCTAGGGACAGGCGACTATGGCTACACCTTC. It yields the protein CASSEYLGTGDYGYTF.

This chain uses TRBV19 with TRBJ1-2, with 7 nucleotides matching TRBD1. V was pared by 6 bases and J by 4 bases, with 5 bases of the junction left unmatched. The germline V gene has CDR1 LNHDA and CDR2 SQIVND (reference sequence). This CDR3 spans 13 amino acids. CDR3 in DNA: TGTGCCAGTAGCTTTACAGGGGCCTATGGCTACACCTTC. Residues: CASSFTGAYGYTF.

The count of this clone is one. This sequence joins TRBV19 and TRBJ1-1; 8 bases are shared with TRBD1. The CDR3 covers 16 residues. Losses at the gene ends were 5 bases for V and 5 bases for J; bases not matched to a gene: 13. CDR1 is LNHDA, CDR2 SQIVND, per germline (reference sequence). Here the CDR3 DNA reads TGTGCCAGTAGTCCACGGACGGACAGGGCTCGGACTGAAGCTTTCTTT. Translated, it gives CASSPRTDRARTEAFF. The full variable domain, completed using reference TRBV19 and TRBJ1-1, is DGGITQSPKYLFRKEGQNVTLSCEQNLNHDAMYWYRQDPGQGLRLIYYSQIVNDFQKGDIAEGYSVSREKKESFPLTVTSAQKNPTAFYLCASSPRTDRARTEAFFGQGTRLTVV.

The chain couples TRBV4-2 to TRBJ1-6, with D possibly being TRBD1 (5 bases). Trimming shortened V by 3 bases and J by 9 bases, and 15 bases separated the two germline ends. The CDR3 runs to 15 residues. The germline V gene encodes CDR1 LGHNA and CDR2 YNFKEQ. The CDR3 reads CASSHRDPAASPLHF. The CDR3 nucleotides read TGTGCCAGCAGCCATCGGGACCCCGCGGCTTCACCCCTCCACTTT.

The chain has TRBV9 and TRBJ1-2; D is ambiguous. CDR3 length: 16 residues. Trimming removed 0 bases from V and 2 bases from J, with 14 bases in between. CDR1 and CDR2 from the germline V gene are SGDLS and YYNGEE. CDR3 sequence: CASSVEVWAENYGYTF. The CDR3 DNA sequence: TGTGCCAGCAGCGTAGAGGTGTGGGCGGAGAACTATGGCTACACCTTC.

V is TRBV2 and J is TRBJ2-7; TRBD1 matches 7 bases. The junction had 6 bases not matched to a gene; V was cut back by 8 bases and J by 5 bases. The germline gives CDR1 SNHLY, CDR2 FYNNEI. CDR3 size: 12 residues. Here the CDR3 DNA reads TGTGCCAGCGAGGGGGCTTTACACGAGCAGTACTTC. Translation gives CASEGALHEQYF.

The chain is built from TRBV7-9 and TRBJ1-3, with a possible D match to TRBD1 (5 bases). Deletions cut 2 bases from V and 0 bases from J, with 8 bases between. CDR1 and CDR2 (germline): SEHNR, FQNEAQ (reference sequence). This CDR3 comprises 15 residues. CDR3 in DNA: TGTGCCAGCAGCTTATCAGGGAACTCTGGAAACACCATATATTTT. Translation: CASSLSGNSGNTIYF.

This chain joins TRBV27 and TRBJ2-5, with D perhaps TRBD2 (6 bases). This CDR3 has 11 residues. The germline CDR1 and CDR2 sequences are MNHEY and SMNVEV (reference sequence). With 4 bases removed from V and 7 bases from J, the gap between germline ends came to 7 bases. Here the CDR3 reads CASSSGVTQYF. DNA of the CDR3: TGTGCCAGCAGTTCGGGAGTGACCCAGTACTTC.

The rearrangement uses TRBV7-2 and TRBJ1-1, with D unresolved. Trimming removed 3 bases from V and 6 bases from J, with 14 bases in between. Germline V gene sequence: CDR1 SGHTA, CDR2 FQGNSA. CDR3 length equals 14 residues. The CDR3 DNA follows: TGTGCCAGCAGCTTCCGCCAAATGTCCTCTGAAGCTTTCTTT. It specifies CASSFRQMSSEAFF.

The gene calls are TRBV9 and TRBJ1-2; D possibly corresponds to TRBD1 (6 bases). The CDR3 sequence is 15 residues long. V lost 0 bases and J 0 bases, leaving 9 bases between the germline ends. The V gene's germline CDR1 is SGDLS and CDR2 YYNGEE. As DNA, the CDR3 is TGTGCCAGCAGCGTAGGAGGGGGAACTAACTATGGCTACACCTTC. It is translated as CASSVGGGTNYGYTF.

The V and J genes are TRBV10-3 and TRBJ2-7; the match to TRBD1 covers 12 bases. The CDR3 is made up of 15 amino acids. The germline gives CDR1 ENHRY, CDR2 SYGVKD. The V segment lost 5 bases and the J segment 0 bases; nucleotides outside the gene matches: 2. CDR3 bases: TGTGCCATCAGTCCGGGACAGGGGGCCTCCTACGAGCAGTACTTC. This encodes CAISPGQGASYEQYF.

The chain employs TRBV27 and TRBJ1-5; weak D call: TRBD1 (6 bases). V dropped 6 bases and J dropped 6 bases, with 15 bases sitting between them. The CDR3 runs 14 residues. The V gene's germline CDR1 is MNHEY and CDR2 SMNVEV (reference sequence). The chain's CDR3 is CASRTTGLGQPQHF. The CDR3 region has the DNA TGTGCCAGCAGGACCACAGGGCTCGGTCAGCCCCAGCATTTT.

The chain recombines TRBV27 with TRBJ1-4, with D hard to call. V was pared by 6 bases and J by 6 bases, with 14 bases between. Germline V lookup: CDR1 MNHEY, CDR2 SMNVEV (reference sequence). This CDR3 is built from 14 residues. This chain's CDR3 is CASRSGSDYEKLFF. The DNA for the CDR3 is TGTGCCAGCAGGTCAGGCAGCGATTATGAAAAACTGTTTTTT.

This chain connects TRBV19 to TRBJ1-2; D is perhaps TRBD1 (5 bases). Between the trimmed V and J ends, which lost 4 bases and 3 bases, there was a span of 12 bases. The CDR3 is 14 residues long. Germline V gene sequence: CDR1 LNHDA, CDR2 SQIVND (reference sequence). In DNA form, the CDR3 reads TGTGCCAGTAGTACCCACCCGGGACACTATGGCTACACCTTC. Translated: CASSTHPGHYGYTF. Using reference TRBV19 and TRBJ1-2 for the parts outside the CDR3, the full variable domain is DGGITQSPKYLFRKEGQNVTLSCEQNLNHDAMYWYRQDPGQGLRLIYYSQIVNDFQKGDIAEGYSVSREKKESFPLTVTSAQKNPTAFYLCASSTHPGHYGYTFGSGTRLTVV.

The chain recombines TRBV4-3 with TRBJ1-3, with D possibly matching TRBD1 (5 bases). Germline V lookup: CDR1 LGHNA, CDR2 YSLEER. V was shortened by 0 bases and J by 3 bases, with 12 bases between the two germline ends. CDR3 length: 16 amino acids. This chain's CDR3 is CASSQDIGAVGNTIYF. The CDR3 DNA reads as TGCGCCAGCAGCCAAGATATAGGGGCGGTTGGAAACACCATATATTTT.

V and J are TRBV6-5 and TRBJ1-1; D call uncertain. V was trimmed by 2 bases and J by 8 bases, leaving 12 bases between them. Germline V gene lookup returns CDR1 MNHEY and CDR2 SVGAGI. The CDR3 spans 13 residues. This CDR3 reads CASSYDMTAEAFF. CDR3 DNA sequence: TGTGCCAGCAGTTACGATATGACCGCAGAAGCTTTCTTT.

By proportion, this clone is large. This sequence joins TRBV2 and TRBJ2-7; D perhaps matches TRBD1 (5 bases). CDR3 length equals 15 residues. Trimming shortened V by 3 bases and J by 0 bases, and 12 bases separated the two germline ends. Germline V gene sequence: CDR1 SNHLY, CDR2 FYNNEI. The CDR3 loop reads CASSEWTPSSYEQYF. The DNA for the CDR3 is TGTGCCAGCAGTGAGTGGACACCCAGCTCCTACGAGCAGTACTTC. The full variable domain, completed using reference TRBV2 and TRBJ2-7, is EPEVTQTPSHQVTQMGQEVILRCVPISNHLYFYWYRQILGQKVEFLVSFYNNEISEKSEIFDDQFSVERPDGSNFTLKIRSTKLEDSAMYFCASSEWTPSSYEQYFGPGTRLTVT.

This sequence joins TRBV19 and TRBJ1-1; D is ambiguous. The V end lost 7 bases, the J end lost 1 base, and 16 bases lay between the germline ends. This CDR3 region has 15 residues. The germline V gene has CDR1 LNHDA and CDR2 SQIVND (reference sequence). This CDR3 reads CASTPGKKGNTEAFF. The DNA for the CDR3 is TGTGCCAGTACCCCGGGAAAGAAGGGGAACACTGAAGCTTTCTTT. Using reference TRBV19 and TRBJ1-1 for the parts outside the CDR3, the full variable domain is DGGITQSPKYLFRKEGQNVTLSCEQNLNHDAMYWYRQDPGQGLRLIYYSQIVNDFQKGDIAEGYSVSREKKESFPLTVTSAQKNPTAFYLCASTPGKKGNTEAFFGQGTRLTVV.

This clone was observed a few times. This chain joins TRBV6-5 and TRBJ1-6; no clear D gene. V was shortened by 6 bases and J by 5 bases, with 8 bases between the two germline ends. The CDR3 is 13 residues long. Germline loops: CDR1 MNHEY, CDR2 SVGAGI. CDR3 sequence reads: CASRALNNSPLHF. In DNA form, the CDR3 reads TGTGCCAGCAGGGCCCTCAATAATTCACCCCTCCACTTT.

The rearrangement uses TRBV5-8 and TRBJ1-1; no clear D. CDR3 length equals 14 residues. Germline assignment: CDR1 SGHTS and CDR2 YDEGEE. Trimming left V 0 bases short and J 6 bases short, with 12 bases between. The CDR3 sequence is CASSLANGIPEAFF. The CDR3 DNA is TGTGCCAGCAGCTTGGCCAACGGGATCCCTGAAGCTTTCTTT.

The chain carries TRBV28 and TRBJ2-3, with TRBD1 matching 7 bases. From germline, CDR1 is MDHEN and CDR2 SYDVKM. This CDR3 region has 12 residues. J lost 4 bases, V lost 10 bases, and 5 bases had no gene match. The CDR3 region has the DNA TGTGCCACCGGGACAGTCCCAGATACGCAGTATTTT. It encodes CATGTVPDTQYF.

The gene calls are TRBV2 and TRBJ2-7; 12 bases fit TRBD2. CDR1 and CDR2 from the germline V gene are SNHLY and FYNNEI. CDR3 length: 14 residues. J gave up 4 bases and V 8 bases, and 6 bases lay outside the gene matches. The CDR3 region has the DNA TGTGCCAGCTTGCGGACTAGCGGGACTTACGAGCAGTACTTC. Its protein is CASLRTSGTYEQYF.